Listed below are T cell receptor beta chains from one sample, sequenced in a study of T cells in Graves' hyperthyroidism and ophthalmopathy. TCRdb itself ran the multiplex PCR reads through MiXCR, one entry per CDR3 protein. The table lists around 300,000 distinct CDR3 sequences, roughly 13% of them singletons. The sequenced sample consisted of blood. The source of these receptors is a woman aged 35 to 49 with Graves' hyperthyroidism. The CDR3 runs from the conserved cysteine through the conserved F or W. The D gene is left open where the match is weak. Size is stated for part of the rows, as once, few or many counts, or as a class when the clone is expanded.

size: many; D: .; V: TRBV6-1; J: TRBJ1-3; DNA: TGTGCCAGCAGTGAAGCCGCCAGCGGCTCTGGAAACACCATATATTTT; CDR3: CASSEAASGSGNTIYF
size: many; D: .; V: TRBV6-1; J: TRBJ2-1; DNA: TGTGCCAGCACTCCCGATCCGAGGGGGAATGAGCAGTTCTTC; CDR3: CASTPDPRGNEQFF
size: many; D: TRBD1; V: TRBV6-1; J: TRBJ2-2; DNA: TGTGCCAGCAGTTCCTACAGGGGCGGGGAGCTGTTTTTT; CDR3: CASSSYRGGELFF
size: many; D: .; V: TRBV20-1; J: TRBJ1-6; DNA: TGCAGTGTCCCACCGACAGGTTACAATTCACCCCTCCACTTT; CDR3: CSVPPTGYNSPLHF
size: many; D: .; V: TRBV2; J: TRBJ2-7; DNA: TGTGCCAGCGGAGGGGGGGGGATAACCTACGAGCAGTACTTC; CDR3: CASGGGGITYEQYF
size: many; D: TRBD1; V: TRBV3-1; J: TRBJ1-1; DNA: TGTGCCAGCAGCTACAGGGGAAGCAACACTGAAGCTTTCTTT; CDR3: CASSYRGSNTEAFF
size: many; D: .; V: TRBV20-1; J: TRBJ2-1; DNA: TGCAGTGCTAGGTCGCCAGGGGTCAGTAGGGACAATGAGCAGTTCTTC; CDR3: CSARSPGVSRDNEQFF
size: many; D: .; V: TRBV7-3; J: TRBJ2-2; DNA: TGTGCCAGCAGCTTTACGAACACCGGGGAGCTGTTTTTT; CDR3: CASSFTNTGELFF
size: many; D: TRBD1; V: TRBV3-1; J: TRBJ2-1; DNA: TGTGCCAGCAGCCAAACCGGGACAGGGGATACTGAGCAGTTCTTC; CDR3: CASSQTGTGDTEQFF
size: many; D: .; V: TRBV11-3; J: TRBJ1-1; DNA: TGTGCCAGCAGCTTGAGGGGGATGAACACTGAAGCTTTCTTT; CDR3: CASSLRGMNTEAFF
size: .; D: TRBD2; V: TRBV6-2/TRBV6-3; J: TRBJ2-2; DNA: TGTGCCAGCAGTTACCCTAGCGGCACCGGGGAGCTGTTTTTT; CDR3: CASSYPSGTGELFF
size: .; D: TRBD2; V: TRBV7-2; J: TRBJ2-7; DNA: TGTGCCAGCACCGGGACTAGTACCTACGAGCAGTACTTC; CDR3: CASTGTSTYEQYF
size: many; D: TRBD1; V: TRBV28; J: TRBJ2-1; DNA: TGTGCCAGCAGTTTACCCGGGACAGGGATAATTGAGCAGTTCTTC; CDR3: CASSLPGTGIIEQFF
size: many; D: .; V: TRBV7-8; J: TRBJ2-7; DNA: TGTGCCAGCAGCTTAGCGCTTGGGGGCTCCGAGCAGTACTTC; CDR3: CASSLALGGSEQYF
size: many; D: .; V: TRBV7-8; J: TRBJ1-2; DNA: TGTGCCAGCAGCTTGGCGGGGTTCTATGGCTACACCTTC; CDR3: CASSLAGFYGYTF
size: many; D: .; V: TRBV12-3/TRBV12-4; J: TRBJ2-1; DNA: TGTGCCAGCAGTCCCGACAGGAATGAGCAGTTCTTC; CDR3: CASSPDRNEQFF
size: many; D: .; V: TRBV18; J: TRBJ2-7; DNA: TGTGCCAGCTCACCAGGGTTCGAGCAGTACTTC; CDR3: CASSPGFEQYF
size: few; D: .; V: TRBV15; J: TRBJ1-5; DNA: TGTGCCACCAGCAGAGATGTGGGGAGCAATCAGCCCCAGCATTTT; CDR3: CATSRDVGSNQPQHF
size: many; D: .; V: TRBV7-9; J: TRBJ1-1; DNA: TGTGCCAGCAGCTTAGGGGCGGGGGGGGCGGATGAAGCTTTCTTT; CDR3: CASSLGAGGADEAFF
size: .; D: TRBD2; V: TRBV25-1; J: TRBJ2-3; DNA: TGTGCCAGCAGTGAGGGACTAGAGGTAGATACGCAGTATTTT; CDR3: CASSEGLEVDTQYF
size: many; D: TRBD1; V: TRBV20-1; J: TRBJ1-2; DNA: TGCAGTGCTAGGAAGACAGGGGGCTACTATGGCTACACCTTC; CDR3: CSARKTGGYYGYTF
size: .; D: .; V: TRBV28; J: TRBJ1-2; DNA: TGTGCCAGCCGAACTAACTATGGCTACACCTTC; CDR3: CASRTNYGYTF
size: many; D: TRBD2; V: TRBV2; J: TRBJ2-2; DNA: TGTGCCAGCAGTCGAACTTCGGGGGGACCCGGGGAGCTGTTTTTT; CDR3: CASSRTSGGPGELFF
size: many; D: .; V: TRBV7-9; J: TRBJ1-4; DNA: TGTGCCAGCAGCTTGTCGTCAGGCGAAAAACTGTTTTTT; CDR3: CASSLSSGEKLFF
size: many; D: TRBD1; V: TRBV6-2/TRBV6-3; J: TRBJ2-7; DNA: TGTGCCAGCAGTTACGGTCCGGGACAGGGGGCCTACGAGCAGTACTTC; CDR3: CASSYGPGQGAYEQYF
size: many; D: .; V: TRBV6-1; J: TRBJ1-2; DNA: TGTGCCAGCAGGAGGGCGGGAGGCGGCCATGGCTACACCTTC; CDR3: CASRRAGGGHGYTF
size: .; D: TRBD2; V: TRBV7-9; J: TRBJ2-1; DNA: TGCGCCAGCAGCCAAGAAGTGACTAGCGGGGGCAATGAGCAGTTCTTC; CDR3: CASSQEVTSGGNEQFF
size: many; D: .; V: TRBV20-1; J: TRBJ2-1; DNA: TGCAGTGCTAGAGATCGCTCCTTTACACCCTACAATGAGCAGTTCTTC; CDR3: CSARDRSFTPYNEQFF
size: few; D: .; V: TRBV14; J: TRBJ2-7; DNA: TGTGCCAGCAGGTCCGGGGAGAGCTACGAGCAGTACTTC; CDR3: CASRSGESYEQYF
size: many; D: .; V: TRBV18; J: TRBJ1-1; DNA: TGTGCCAGCTCACCAGACAAGAACACTGAAGCTTTCTTT; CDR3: CASSPDKNTEAFF
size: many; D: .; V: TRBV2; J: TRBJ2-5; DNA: TGTGCCAGCAGCGAGGGCAACAGGGTCGAGACCCAGTACTTC; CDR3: CASSEGNRVETQYF
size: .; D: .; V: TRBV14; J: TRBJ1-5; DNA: TGTGCCAGCACCCAAGATAAATGCAGGTATAGCAATCAGCCCCAGCATTTT; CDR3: CASTQDKCRYSNQPQHF
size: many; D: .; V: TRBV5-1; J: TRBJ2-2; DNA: TGCGCCAGCAGCTTGGGCCGACAACCCAACACCGGGGAGCTGTTTTTT; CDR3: CASSLGRQPNTGELFF
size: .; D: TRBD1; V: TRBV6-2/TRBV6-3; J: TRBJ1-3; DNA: TGTGCCAGCGGACAAAGGGGGCTTCGAGGAAACACCATATATTTT; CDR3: CASGQRGLRGNTIYF
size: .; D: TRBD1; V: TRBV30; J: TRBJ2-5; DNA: TGTGTCTGGAGACACACCAACCTAGGACAGGGAGAAGAGACCCAGTACTTC; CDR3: CVWRHTNLGQGEETQYF
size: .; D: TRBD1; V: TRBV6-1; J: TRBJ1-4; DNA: TGTGCCAGCGGAAAGGGACAGGGTCGGGGTAATGAAGAACTGTTTTTT; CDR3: CASGKGQGRGNEELFF
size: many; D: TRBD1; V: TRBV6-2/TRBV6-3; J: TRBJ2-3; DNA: TGTGCCAGATGCCGGGACAGGGGCACAGATACGCAGTATTTT; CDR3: CARCRDRGTDTQYF
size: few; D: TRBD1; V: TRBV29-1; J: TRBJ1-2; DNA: TGCAGCGTTCGAAAACCGGGACAGGGCTATGGCTACACCTTC; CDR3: CSVRKPGQGYGYTF
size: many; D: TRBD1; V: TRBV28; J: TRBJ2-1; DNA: TGTGCCAGCAGTCCCGACAGGGAAGGAGGCAATGAGCAGTTCTTC; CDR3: CASSPDREGGNEQFF
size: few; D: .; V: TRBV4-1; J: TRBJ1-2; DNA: TGCGCCAGCAGCCACGCGACAGGAGTCGGAAAGTATGGCTACACCTTC; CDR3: CASSHATGVGKYGYTF
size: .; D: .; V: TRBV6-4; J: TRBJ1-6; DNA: TGTGCCAGCAGTGACTTCAGCTCCTATAATTCACCCCTCCACTTT; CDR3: CASSDFSSYNSPLHF
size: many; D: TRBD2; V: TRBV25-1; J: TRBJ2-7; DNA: TGTGCCAGCAGTGCGTGGACTAGCGGGAGTAACGAGCAGTACTTC; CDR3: CASSAWTSGSNEQYF
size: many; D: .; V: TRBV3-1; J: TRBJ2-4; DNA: TGTGCCAGCAGCCAAGATTCTGGGGGCATTCAGTACTTC; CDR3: CASSQDSGGIQYF
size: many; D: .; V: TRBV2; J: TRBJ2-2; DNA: TGTGCCAGCAGCGGGAGCGTAAACACCGGGGAGCTGTTTTTT; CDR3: CASSGSVNTGELFF
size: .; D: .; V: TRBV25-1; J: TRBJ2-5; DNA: TGTGCCAGCAGTGAATGGGGGAAAGAGACCCAGTACTTC; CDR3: CASSEWGKETQYF
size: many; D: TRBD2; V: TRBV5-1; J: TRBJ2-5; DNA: TGCGCCAGCAGCTTGCCGGCGGGGGGAGAGACCCAGTACTTC; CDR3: CASSLPAGGETQYF
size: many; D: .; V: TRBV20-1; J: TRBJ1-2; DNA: TGCAGTGCTAGAGCGGACTATGGCTACACCTTC; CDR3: CSARADYGYTF
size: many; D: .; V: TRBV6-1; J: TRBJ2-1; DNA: TGTGCCAGCAGTAAGGGGGAGGGACGCTACAATGAGCAGTTCTTC; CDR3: CASSKGEGRYNEQFF
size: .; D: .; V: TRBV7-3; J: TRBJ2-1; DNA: TGTGCCAGCATCTATGGACGGAATAATGAGCAGTTCTTC; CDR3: CASIYGRNNEQFF
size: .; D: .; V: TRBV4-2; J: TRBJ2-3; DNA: TGTGCCAGCAGCCCGTCCATCGGTACGCAGTATTTT; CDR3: CASSPSIGTQYF
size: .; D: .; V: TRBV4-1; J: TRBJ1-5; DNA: TGCGCCAGCAGCCAAGATGGGGACCGAAATCAGCCCCAGCATTTT; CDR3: CASSQDGDRNQPQHF
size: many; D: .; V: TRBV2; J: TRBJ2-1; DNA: TGTGCCAGCATTGATGGGTTTTACAATGAGCAGTTCTTC; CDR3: CASIDGFYNEQFF
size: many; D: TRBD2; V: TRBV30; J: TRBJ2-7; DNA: TGTGCCTGGAAGCGGGAGGAAAACGAGCAGTACTTC; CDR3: CAWKREENEQYF
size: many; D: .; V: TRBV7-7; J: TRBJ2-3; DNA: TGTGCTAGCAGCTTCCAGCCGACAGATACGCAGTATTTT; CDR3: CASSFQPTDTQYF
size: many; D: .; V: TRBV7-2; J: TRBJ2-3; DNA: TGTGCCAGCAGCTCTTCCCCTCCGGTCACAGATACGCAGTATTTT; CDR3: CASSSSPPVTDTQYF
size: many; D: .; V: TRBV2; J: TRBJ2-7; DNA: TGTGCCAGCAGCTACCGTTCGCGGGACATCCACGAGCAGTACTTC; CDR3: CASSYRSRDIHEQYF
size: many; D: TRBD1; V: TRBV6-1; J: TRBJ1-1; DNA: TGTGCCAGCAGCGGGACAGGGGGCACGGCTTTCTTT; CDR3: CASSGTGGTAFF
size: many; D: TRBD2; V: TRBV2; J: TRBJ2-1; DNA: TGTGCCAGCAGTGATGGAGGTAGCGGGAGGATCCGCTCCTACAATGAGCAGTTCTTC; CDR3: CASSDGGSGRIRSYNEQFF
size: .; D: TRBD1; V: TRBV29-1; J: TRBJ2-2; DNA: TGCAGCGTCCTGGACAGGGGAGACACCGGGGAGCTGTTTTTT; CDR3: CSVLDRGDTGELFF